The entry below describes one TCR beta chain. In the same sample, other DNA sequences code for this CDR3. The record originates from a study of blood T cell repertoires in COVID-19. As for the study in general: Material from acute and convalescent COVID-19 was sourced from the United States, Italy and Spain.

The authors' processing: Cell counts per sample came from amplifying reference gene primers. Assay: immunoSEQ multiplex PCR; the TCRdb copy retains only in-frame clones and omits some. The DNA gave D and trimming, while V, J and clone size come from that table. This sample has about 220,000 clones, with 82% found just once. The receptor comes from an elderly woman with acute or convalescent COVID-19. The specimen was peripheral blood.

The CDR3 DNA sequence: TGTGCCAGTAGTCCACAGGGTGGAAGCAATCAGCCCCAGCATTTT. It translates to CASSPQGGSNQPQHF. This chain joins TRBV19 and TRBJ1-5; TRBD1 is a possible D gene (6 bases). The V gene's germline CDR1 is LNHDA and CDR2 SQIVND (reference sequence). The CDR3 covers 15 residues. Trimming took 5 bases from V and 1 from J, leaving 12 bases between them. Using reference TRBV19 and TRBJ1-5 for the parts outside the CDR3, the full variable domain is DGGITQSPKYLFRKEGQNVTLSCEQNLNHDAMYWYRQDPGQGLRLIYYSQIVNDFQKGDIAEGYSVSREKKESFPLTVTSAQKNPTAFYLCASSPQGGSNQPQHFGDGTRLSIL.